The clone carrying this TCR beta chain was observed a handful of times. This entry comes from a study of blood T cell repertoires in COVID-19. Study details: Sample material is recorded as cDNA or gDNA derived from T cells, B-cell-depleted T cells, or PBMCs.

Original processing methods: Nucleated cell number was recorded as an estimate derived from reference gene primer amplification. The method was immunoSEQ multiplex PCR; TCRdb's version includes in-frame clones alone and lacks a portion of them. V and J calls and clone size are as listed in that table; D and trimming were resolved from the DNA. Found here are about 160,000 clones, 65% to 85% of them singletons; the top ten hold about 14%. The CDR3 has 12 amino acids. Trimming took off 8 bases at V and 3 bases at J, with 9 bases between the two ends. Germline CDR1 and CDR2: WNHNN and SYGVQD (reference sequence).

Sample: peripheral blood. The chain combines TRBV10-1 with TRBJ2-3; D unresolved. This clonotype was obtained from a woman of 80 years or more with acute or convalescent COVID-19. The CDR3: CASSRFTDTQYF. The CDR3 DNA reads as TGCGCCAGCTCGAGATTTACAGATACGCAGTATTTT.